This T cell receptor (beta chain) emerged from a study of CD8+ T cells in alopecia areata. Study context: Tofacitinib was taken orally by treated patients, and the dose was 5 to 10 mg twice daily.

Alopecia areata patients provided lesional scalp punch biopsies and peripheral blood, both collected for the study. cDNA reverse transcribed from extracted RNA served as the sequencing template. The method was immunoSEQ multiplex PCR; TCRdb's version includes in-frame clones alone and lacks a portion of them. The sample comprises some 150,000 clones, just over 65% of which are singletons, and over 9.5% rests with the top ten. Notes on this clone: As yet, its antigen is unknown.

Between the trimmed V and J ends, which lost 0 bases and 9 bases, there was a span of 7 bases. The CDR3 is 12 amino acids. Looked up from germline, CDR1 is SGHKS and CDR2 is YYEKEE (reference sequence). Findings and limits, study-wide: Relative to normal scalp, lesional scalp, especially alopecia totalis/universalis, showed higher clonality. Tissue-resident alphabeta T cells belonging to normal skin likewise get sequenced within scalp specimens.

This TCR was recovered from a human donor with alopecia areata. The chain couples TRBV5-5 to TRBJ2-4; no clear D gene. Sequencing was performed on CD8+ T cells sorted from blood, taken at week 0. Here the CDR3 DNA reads TGTGCCAGCAGCTTGGGACATAGCATTCAGTACTTC. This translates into CASSLGHSIQYF.